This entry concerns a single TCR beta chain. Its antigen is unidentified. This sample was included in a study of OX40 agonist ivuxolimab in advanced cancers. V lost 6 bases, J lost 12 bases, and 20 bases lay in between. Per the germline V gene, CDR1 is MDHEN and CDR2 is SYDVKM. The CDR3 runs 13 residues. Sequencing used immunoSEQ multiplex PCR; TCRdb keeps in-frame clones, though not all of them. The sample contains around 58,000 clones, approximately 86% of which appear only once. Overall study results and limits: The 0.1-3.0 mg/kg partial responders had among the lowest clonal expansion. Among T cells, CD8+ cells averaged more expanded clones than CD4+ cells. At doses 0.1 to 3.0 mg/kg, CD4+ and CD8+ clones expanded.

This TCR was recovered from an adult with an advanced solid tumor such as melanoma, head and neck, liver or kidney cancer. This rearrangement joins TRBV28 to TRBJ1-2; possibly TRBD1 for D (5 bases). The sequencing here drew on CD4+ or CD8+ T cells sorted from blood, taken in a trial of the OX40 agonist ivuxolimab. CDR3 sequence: CASRLWGGEGDTF. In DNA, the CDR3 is TGTGCCAGCAGACTTTGGGGAGGGGAAGGCGACACCTTC.